These 23 T cell receptor beta chains originate from one sample sequenced in a study of blood T cell repertoires in COVID-19. The assay was immunoSEQ multiplex PCR, and TCRdb's table has in-frame clones only and misses some. In the table there are under 60,000 clones, roughly 87% of which are singletons. Specimen: peripheral blood. The receptors come from a human donor with acute or convalescent COVID-19. The donor label of this sample is uncertain.

The chain recombines TRBV2 with TRBJ2-2; D is unresolved. This CDR3 comprises 14 residues. The germline V gene has CDR1 SNHLY and CDR2 FYNNEI. The V end was cut by 1 base, the J end by 6 bases, with 9 bases between. This CDR3 is CASSEGPTPGELFF. CDR3 bases: TGTGCCAGCAGTGAAGGGCCCACCCCCGGGGAGCTGTTTTTT.

This sequence joins TRBV6-1 and TRBJ2-3, with 9 positions matching TRBD1. Germline trimming cut 2 bases from V and 6 bases from J; bases unmatched to any gene: 9. This CDR3 contains 16 residues. CDR1 MNHNS and CDR2 SASEGT come from the germline V gene. The CDR3 sequence is CASSESGQGRTDTQYF. The CDR3 nucleotides read TGTGCCAGCAGTGAAAGCGGACAGGGGCGGACGGATACGCAGTATTTT.

J is TRBJ1-1 and V is TRBV19, with 12 bases identical to TRBD1. Germline assignment: CDR1 LNHDA and CDR2 SQIVND (reference sequence). V dropped 4 bases and J dropped 0; count of bases not matched to a gene: 6. The length of the CDR3 is 17 residues. CDR3: CASSTIRDRGLNTEAFF. The CDR3 DNA reads as TGTGCCAGTAGTACCATCCGGGACAGGGGGCTGAACACTGAAGCTTTCTTT.

The rearrangement joins TRBV10-3 to TRBJ1-4, with TRBD1 matching over 8 bases. CDR3 length: 17 residues. Germline assignment: CDR1 ENHRY and CDR2 SYGVKD. The V gene end was trimmed by 2 bases and the J gene end by 3 bases; junction bases not matched to a gene: 8. The CDR3 spells CAISERQGIGSNEKLFF. CDR3 in DNA: TGTGCCATCAGTGAGAGACAGGGGATAGGGTCTAATGAAAAACTGTTTTTT.

The chain employs TRBV7-3 and TRBJ2-3; tentative D call: TRBD2 (6 bases). This CDR3 is built from 15 residues. Germline V gene data show CDR1 as SGHTA and CDR2 as FQGTGA. Trimming pared 5 bases from V and 0 bases from J, leaving 12 bases between. This CDR3 is CASSPAGGSTDTQYF. The CDR3 coding sequence is TGTGCCAGCAGCCCCGCAGGAGGGAGCACAGATACGCAGTATTTT.

The chain carries TRBV7-2 and TRBJ2-3, with 12 bases identical to TRBD2. The V and J ends lost 5 bases and 3 bases, in that order; junction bases with no gene match: 9. This CDR3 comprises 17 residues. CDR1 is SGHTA, CDR2 FQGNSA, per germline. The CDR3 sequence: CASSTPSGGAGTDTQYF. CDR3 coding DNA: TGTGCCAGCAGCACCCCTAGCGGGGGGGCAGGGACAGATACGCAGTATTTT.

The chain combines TRBV5-6 with TRBJ2-2; tentative D call: TRBD2 (6 bases). V lost 0 bases to trimming and J lost 5 bases, with 11 bases between them. The CDR3 is 15 residues long. Germline-derived CDR1 and CDR2 are SGHDT and YYEEEE. The CDR3 DNA sequence: TGTGCCAGCAGCTTGGTTCAGGGAGGAACCGGGGAGCTGTTTTTT. It encodes CASSLVQGGTGELFF.

The chain uses TRBV5-4 and TRBJ2-2; a weak D match, TRBD2 (6 bases). Trimming took 4 bases from V and 4 from J, leaving 11 bases between them. CDR3 length: 14 residues. CDR1 and CDR2 (germline): SGHNT, YYREEE (reference sequence). The CDR3 DNA is TGTGCCAGCAGCAAAGGGGAGGCCACCGGGGAGCTGTTTTTT. Translated, it gives CASSKGEATGELFF.

The chain links TRBV19 to TRBJ2-7; D unresolved. Trimming shortened V by 5 bases and J by 0 bases, and 11 bases separated the two germline ends. CDR1 and CDR2 (germline): LNHDA, SQIVND (reference sequence). This CDR3 has 14 amino acids. The CDR3 loop reads CASSPQPGSYEQYF. For the CDR3, the DNA is TGTGCCAGTAGTCCCCAGCCAGGCTCCTACGAGCAGTACTTC.

The chain employs TRBV5-1 and TRBJ1-3, with 10 bases identical to TRBD1. The CDR3 consists of 16 residues. V lost 0 bases and J lost 2; bases outside the gene matches: 2. CDR1 is SGHRS, CDR2 YFSETQ, per germline. The CDR3 DNA is TGCGCCAGCAGCTTGGGACAGGGGGCGACTGGAAACACCATATATTTT. Amino acid sequence: CASSLGQGATGNTIYF.

This rearrangement joins TRBV4-1 to TRBJ1-5; D is undetermined. CDR1 MGHRA and CDR2 YSYEKL come from the germline V gene. Trimming removed 0 bases from V and 2 bases from J, with 14 bases in between. The CDR3 is made up of 17 amino acids. The CDR3 region is CASSQDLTGLRNQPQHF. CDR3 bases: TGCGCCAGCAGCCAAGATCTAACTGGTCTACGCAATCAGCCCCAGCATTTT.

The chain has TRBV19 and TRBJ1-5, with TRBD1 matching over 8 bases. The J segment lost 3 bases and the V segment lost 6 bases, leaving 4 bases of the junction unmatched. The CDR3 is made up of 14 amino acids. Germline CDR1 reads LNHDA; CDR2 reads SQIVND (reference sequence). CDR3: CASRTGGYNQPQHF. CDR3 in DNA: TGTGCCAGTAGAACAGGGGGATACAATCAGCCCCAGCATTTT.

The V call is TRBV6-5, the J call TRBJ1-1; 8 bases align to TRBD1. The germline V gene encodes CDR1 MNHEY and CDR2 SVGAGI. With 5 bases clipped from V and 6 bases from J, the junction kept 11 bases outside the gene matches. CDR3 length equals 15 residues. The CDR3 nucleotides are TGTGCCAGCAGTCCCTCAGACAGGGGTATAGCTGAAGCTTTCTTT. It is translated as CASSPSDRGIAEAFF.

This chain joins TRBV10-2 and TRBJ1-1; 8 bases match TRBD1. Trimming took 2 bases from V and 5 from J; bases not matched to a gene: 4. There are 14 residues in the CDR3. The germline CDR1 and CDR2 sequences are WSHSY and SAAADI. CDR3 protein: CASSERTGLTEAFF. CDR3 coding DNA: TGCGCCAGCAGTGAGCGGACAGGGCTTACTGAAGCTTTCTTT.

Note on this clone: The junction and the germline gene differ at one end; a read error may be behind it. V usage is TRBV19 and J usage is TRBJ1-2, with D unresolved. CDR1 is LNHDA and CDR2 is SQIVND in the germline V gene (reference sequence). The CDR3 has 12 residues. The CDR3 region has the DNA TGTGCCAGTAGTAAAGAACGGCGGCTCTTCATATTC. The encoded protein is CASSKERRLFIF.

The V and J genes are TRBV19 and TRBJ2-1, with 9 bases fitting TRBD2. Losses at the gene ends were 5 bases for V and 1 base for J; bases not matched to a gene: 9. CDR3 size: 17 residues. The germline V gene encodes CDR1 LNHDA and CDR2 SQIVND (reference sequence). CDR3 loop: CASSGGGGRGSYNEQFF. The CDR3, as DNA: TGTGCCAGTAGTGGAGGCGGCGGGAGGGGATCCTACAATGAGCAGTTCTTC.

This clone was counted a few times. V is TRBV12-1 and J is TRBJ1-6. TRBV12-1 is a pseudogene. There are 16 residues in the CDR3. The CDR3 DNA follows: TGTGCCAGCAGCTTTGAGACTCCTTTCGGGAATTCACCCCTCCACTTT. Translating it yields CASSFETPFGNSPLHF.

The V gene is TRBV23-1, the J gene TRBJ2-3, with D hard to call. TRBV23-1 is an ORF, with its function uncertain. This CDR3 is 13 amino acids long. V was clipped by 11 bases and J by 0 bases, with 12 bases between them. The CDR3 reads CAPSRSSTDTQYF. Here the CDR3 DNA reads TGCGCCCCATCGCGGAGTAGCACAGATACGCAGTATTTT.

The chain uses TRBV29-1 and TRBJ1-3; D unresolved. Germline V CDR1 and CDR2: SQVTM, ANQGSEA. V was clipped by 4 bases and J by 1 base, with 11 bases between them. This CDR3 spans 14 amino acids. In DNA form, the CDR3 reads TGCAGCGTTGTACAGAAGACGTCTGGAAACACCATATATTTT. This translates into CSVVQKTSGNTIYF.

The J gene is TRBJ1-3, the V gene TRBV6-7; D gene unclear. TRBV6-7 is given ORF status, its function remaining uncertain. V lost 7 bases and J lost 3, with 19 bases in between. CDR3 length: 16 residues. The CDR3 protein is CASNTPGGSHGNTIYF. The CDR3 nucleotides read TGTGCCAGCAATACGCCCGGAGGATCACATGGAAACACCATATATTTT.

Comment on this clone: One junction end disagrees with the germline gene, perhaps due to a read error. The chain joins TRBV7-7 to TRBJ2-5, with 12 bases lining up with TRBD1. Germline V CDR1 and CDR2: SSHAT, FNYEAQ (reference sequence). CDR3 length equals 18 residues. The CDR3: CASSLPGTGGGLLETQYF. DNA for the CDR3: TGTGCTAGCAGTCTTCCCGGGACAGGGGGCGGCCTATTGGAGACCCAGTACTTC.

This chain connects TRBV5-4 to TRBJ2-3, with D possibly TRBD2 on 6 matching bases. The V gene's germline CDR1 is SGHNT and CDR2 YYREEE (reference sequence). V was pared by 0 bases and J by 5 bases, with 19 bases between. The CDR3 runs 17 residues. DNA of the CDR3: TGTGCCAGCAGCTTGGGTTCAGGAGGGCCCCAGGGAGATACGCAGTATTTT. Translating gives CASSLGSGGPQGDTQYF.

This chain connects TRBV14 to TRBJ1-1, with D possibly TRBD1 on 6 matching bases. This CDR3 spans 15 amino acids. Per the germline V gene, CDR1 is SGHDN and CDR2 is FVKESK. V dropped 2 bases and J dropped 6 bases, with 16 bases sitting between them. Written as DNA, the CDR3 is TGTGCCAGCAGCCAATATTTCCGGGGGGGCCCTGAAGCTTTCTTT. Translating gives CASSQYFRGGPEAFF.